This entry features one T cell receptor (beta chain) sequence. The target of this receptor is not known. A junction end diverges from the germline sequence, so it may reflect a read error. The immunoSEQ Assay, a bias-controlled multiplex PCR, was used to amplify TCRbeta CDR3 regions from genomic DNA. The study's own analysis went as follows. The number of nucleated cells in each sample was estimated from the amplification of reference gene primers within the assay. Sequence reads were collapsed and filtered to measure the absolute abundance of every unique TCRbeta CDR3 rearrangement. For each sample, productive Simpson clonality was calculated as the square root of Simpson's diversity index across productive rearrangements. This immuneACCESS table, as held by TCRdb, lists in-frame sequences with V and J called but not all clones. Of the missing ones, under half trace to an unresolved V gene in checked studies; the others have no known cause. The DNA was the basis for D and trimming; V, J and clone size are from that table. In all, the sample holds about 350,000 clones, and about nine tenths of those were seen once. The biggest ten clones account for 1% of the sample.

Participants in the prospective study were enrolled through a virtual design, were aged roughly 18 to 95 years, and lived in roughly 26 United States geographic areas. To assign participants to cohorts, the prospective study relied on clinical history that participants themselves reported in a screening survey and a study questionnaire. Exposed participants had been in contact with someone with a PCR-confirmed or clinician-diagnosed COVID-19 case within 2 weeks of study entry. Mobile phlebotomists in the prospective study collected whole blood, serum and a nasopharyngeal or oropharyngeal swab from every participant. Over an approximately two-month period, participants in the prospective study had the option of providing additional blood draws and questionnaires. Prospective study blood samples were shipped either frozen or at room temperature before DNA extraction. The data derive from a study of blood T cell repertoires in COVID-19 (dated by TCRdb to between 2020 and 2021). Regarding the research as a whole: Samples covering the acute and convalescent phases of COVID-19 were provided by collaborators in the United States, Italy and Spain. The prospective study material was composed of cDNA or gDNA derived from T cells, B-cell-depleted T cells, or PBMCs. Deeply sampled blood TCRbeta repertoires from subjects exposed to, actively infected with, or recovered from COVID-19 were included in the dataset. A freely available public database, intended as a resource for researchers studying the immune response to SARS-CoV-2, is where the repertoires were released. The samples were drawn from two sources: the first 160 participants of the ongoing ImmuneRACE study, and some 1,300 subjects contributed by 6 global collaborators. The sample metadata nearly always contained a de-identified subject ID, COVID-19 status, age in years and sex. Where HLA class I and class II types were available, the types were taken from metadata supplied by the sample provider, not from assay-based typing. What the research found in general, with its limitations: The amount of clinical and demographic metadata varied by source and participant and was provided uncurated.

The sequenced sample was PBMCs or T cells enriched from blood (not recorded which). This sequence was found in a woman aged 25 to 39 who had been exposed to COVID-19.

The CDR3 is CATSLYGTGINTEAFF. The DNA sequence is given as TGTGCCACCAGCTTATACGGGACAGGGATAAACACTGAAGCTTTCTTT. This sequence uses TRBV13 and TRBJ1-1; 9 central nucleotides agree with TRBD1. The CDR3 contains 16 residues, cysteine and phenylalanine counted. Only CDR3 DNA remains: 48 bases, in frame from the first base. CDR1 is given as PRHDT and CDR2 as FYEKMQ, both from the germline V gene (reference sequence).